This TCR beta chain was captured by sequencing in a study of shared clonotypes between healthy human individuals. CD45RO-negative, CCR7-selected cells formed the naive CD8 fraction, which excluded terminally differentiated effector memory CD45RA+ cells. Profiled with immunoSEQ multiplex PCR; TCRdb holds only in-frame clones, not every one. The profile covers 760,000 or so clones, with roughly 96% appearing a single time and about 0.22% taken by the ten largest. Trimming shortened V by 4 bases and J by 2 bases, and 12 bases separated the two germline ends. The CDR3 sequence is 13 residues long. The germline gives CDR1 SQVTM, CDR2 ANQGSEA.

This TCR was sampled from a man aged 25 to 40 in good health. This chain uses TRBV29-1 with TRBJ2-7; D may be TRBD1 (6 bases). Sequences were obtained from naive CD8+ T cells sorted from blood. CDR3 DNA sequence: TGCAGCGTTGCGACAGGCATTGCCTACGAGCAGTACTTC. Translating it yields CSVATGIAYEQYF.